One and the same sample provided the 2 T cell receptor beta chains below, sequenced in a study of T cells after yellow fever vaccination. One entry per CDR3 protein results from TCRdb running MiXCR on the 5' RACE reads. The sample includes 340,000 or so distinct CDR3 sequences, about an eighth of them seen just once. Source: CD4+ T cells sorted from PBMCs, taken 15 days after the yellow fever booster vaccination. These receptors were obtained from a man aged 18 to 30 who received the YFV17D yellow fever vaccine.

This clonotype was detected a few times. This chain joins TRBV4-2 and TRBJ2-6; D uncertain. The V and J ends lost 0 bases and 2 bases respectively, with 14 bases between them. This CDR3 spans 18 amino acids. In germline, CDR1 is LGHNA, CDR2 YNFKEQ. The CDR3 region is CASSQEIWASAGANVLTF. For the CDR3, the DNA is TGTGCCAGCAGCCAAGAGATTTGGGCCTCGGCTGGGGCCAACGTCCTGACTTTC.

V and J are TRBV29-1 and TRBJ2-1, with TRBD2 matching over 7 bases. This CDR3 contains 12 residues. Germline CDR1 SQVTM, CDR2 ANQGSEA. V shed 6 bases and J 6 bases; nucleotides not matched to a gene: 5. The CDR3 here is CSVQGGGNEQFF. Here the CDR3 DNA reads TGCAGCGTGCAGGGCGGGGGCAATGAGCAGTTCTTC.